The 18 T cell receptor beta chains in this list originate from one sample, sequenced in a study of shared clonotypes between healthy human individuals. Measured with immunoSEQ multiplex PCR; TCRdb has only the in-frame clones, and not every one. The repertoire includes 2.5 million or so clones, around nine tenths of them detected once, and around 0.14% sits in the top ten. Sequencing was done on a sample of naive CD4+ T cells sorted from blood. The subset: CD45RA+ positively selected. The receptor set was obtained from a young man in good health.

In its sample, this clone was seen once. The chain has TRBV29-1 and TRBJ2-3; no clear D gene. The V gene lost 6 bases and the J gene lost 0 bases, with 7 bases spanning the gap. CDR1 is SQVTM and CDR2 is ANQGSEA in the germline V gene. The CDR3 totals 12 residues. CDR3 in amino acids: CSVKQSTDTQYF. The DNA of the CDR3 is TGCAGCGTGAAGCAAAGCACAGATACGCAGTATTTT.

The chain is built from TRBV7-6 and TRBJ2-2; D may be TRBD1 or TRBD2 (5 bases each). Germline V gene lookup returns CDR1 SGHVS and CDR2 FNYEAQ. V lost 5 bases and J 4 bases, leaving 8 bases between the germline ends. The CDR3 length is 13 residues. CDR3 in amino acids: CASSRDATGELFF. Written as DNA, the CDR3 is TGTGCCAGCAGCCGGGACGCCACCGGGGAGCTGTTTTTT.

The chain links TRBV30 to TRBJ1-5; D unclear. The CDR3 runs 14 residues. V lost 4 bases and J 2 bases, leaving 12 bases between the germline ends. The germline V gene encodes CDR1 GTSNPN and CDR2 SVGIG (reference sequence). CDR3: CAWTPGPGNQPQHF. The CDR3 bases are TGTGCCTGGACTCCAGGTCCTGGCAATCAGCCCCAGCATTTT. Full variable domain (outside the CDR3, taken from reference TRBV30 and TRBJ1-5): SQTIHQWPATLVQPVGSPLSLECTVEGTSNPNLYWYRQAAGRGLQLLFYSVGIGQISSEVPQNLSASRPQDRQFILSSKKLLLSDSGFYLCAWTPGPGNQPQHFGDGTRLSIL.

The J gene is TRBJ2-7, the V gene TRBV10-2; no firm D call. The CDR3 length is 13 residues. The germline V gene encodes CDR1 WSHSY and CDR2 SAAADI. Trimming removed 6 bases from V and 2 bases from J, with 11 bases in between. CDR3 loop: CASRSGFPYEQYF. The CDR3, as DNA: TGCGCCAGCAGATCCGGATTTCCCTACGAGCAGTACTTC.

The rearrangement joins TRBV2 to TRBJ1-4; a weak D match, TRBD1 (5 bases). Germline CDR1 and CDR2: SNHLY and FYNNEI. The CDR3 contains 16 residues. Trimming took 2 bases from V and 3 from J, leaving 13 bases between them. CDR3 sequence (DNA): TGTGCCAGCAGTGAACGGGACCCGAGGGCTAATGAAAAACTGTTTTTT. It codes for CASSERDPRANEKLFF.

This clone came up once. The rearrangement joins TRBV18 to TRBJ2-7; weak D call: TRBD2 (5 bases). V lost 0 bases to trimming and J lost 0 bases, with 9 bases between them. The CDR3 contains 15 residues. Germline V CDR1 and CDR2: KGHSH, LQKENI. In DNA form, the CDR3 reads TGTGCCAGCTCACCACCTAACGGGATCTCCTACGAGCAGTACTTC. This encodes CASSPPNGISYEQYF.

This sequence joins TRBV15 and TRBJ1-2; TRBD1 agrees at 8 bases. CDR1 is LNHNV and CDR2 is YYDKDF in the germline V gene (reference sequence). The CDR3 spans 17 residues. The junction had 14 bases not matched to a gene; V was cut back by 1 base and J by 7 bases. The CDR3 region is CATSRATVGQGPAGYTF. In DNA form, the CDR3 reads TGTGCCACCAGCAGAGCAACGGTCGGACAGGGACCCGCTGGCTACACCTTC.

This chain joins TRBV30 and TRBJ2-4; a weak D match, TRBD2 (5 bases). CDR3 length: 13 residues. In germline, CDR1 is GTSNPN, CDR2 SVGIG (reference sequence). V shed 2 bases and J shed 0 bases, with 5 bases lying between them. The CDR3 nucleotides are TGTGCCTGGAGTAGCGGAGCCAAAAACATTCAGTACTTC. Protein: CAWSSGAKNIQYF.

The chain carries TRBV9 and TRBJ1-3, with a possible D match to TRBD1 (6 bases). CDR1 SGDLS and CDR2 YYNGEE come from the germline V gene. Trimming shortened V by 4 bases and J by 2 bases, and 13 bases separated the two germline ends. The CDR3 has 15 amino acids. The CDR3 coding sequence is TGTGCCAGCAGCTCCCTCGGGGGCGCTGGAAACACCATATATTTT. Its protein product is CASSSLGGAGNTIYF.

The V gene is TRBV6-1, the J gene TRBJ1-1, with D perhaps TRBD1 (6 bases). CDR3 size: 16 residues. The V end was cut by 3 bases, the J end by 2 bases, with 16 bases between. Germline CDR1 reads MNHNS; CDR2 reads SASEGT. CDR3 nucleotide sequence: TGTGCCAGCAGTGAGTTTCTCCGGACAGCTAACACTGAAGCTTTCTTT. Amino acids: CASSEFLRTANTEAFF.

The rearrangement links TRBV5-4 to TRBJ2-5, with 8 bases identical to TRBD2. The V and J ends lost 1 base and 5 bases, in that order; junction bases with no gene match: 7. Germline CDR1 reads SGHNT; CDR2 reads YYREEE (reference sequence). This CDR3 region has 15 residues. The CDR3 reads CASSLNSGAKETQYF. In DNA, the CDR3 is TGTGCCAGCAGCTTGAATAGCGGGGCTAAGGAGACCCAGTACTTC.

The chain links TRBV30 to TRBJ1-4; D unresolved. The V gene lost 3 bases and the J gene lost 4 bases, with 12 bases spanning the gap. The CDR3 sequence is 14 residues long. CDR1 is GTSNPN and CDR2 is SVGIG in the germline V gene (reference sequence). CDR3 DNA sequence: TGTGCCTGGAGAATGGTAGGAAGTAATGAAAAACTGTTTTTT. It yields the protein CAWRMVGSNEKLFF.

Here the CDR3 reads CASSLLAGGPNLYEQFF. CDR3 nucleotide sequence: TGCGCCAGCAGCCTCCTAGCGGGAGGGCCGAATCTCTATGAGCAGTTCTTC. This chain links TRBV5-1 with TRBJ2-1; 12 nucleotides match TRBD2. Trimming removed 4 bases from V and 8 bases from J; junction bases left unmatched: 13. The germline gives CDR1 SGHRS, CDR2 YFSETQ. This CDR3 is 17 amino acids long.

The sample holds a few counts of this clone. Other nucleotide sequences in the sample specify the same CDR3. The rearrangement joins TRBV6-1 to TRBJ1-5; the D is unclear. V was trimmed by 8 bases and J by 5 bases, leaving 7 bases between them. The germline gives CDR1 MNHNS, CDR2 SASEGT. The CDR3 consists of 11 residues. As DNA, the CDR3 is TGTGCCAGCGGTCGGGATCAGCCCCAGCATTTT. This codes for CASGRDQPQHF.

The gene calls are TRBV28 and TRBJ2-1; 7 nucleotides align to TRBD1. The CDR3 sequence is 16 residues long. Trimming at V came to 2 bases and at J to 9 bases, leaving 13 bases not matched to a gene. Germline lookup yields CDR1 MDHEN and CDR2 SYDVKM. Here the CDR3 DNA reads TGTGCCAGCAGTTTACTCGGGACAGAGCCAGGGAGTGAGCAGTTCTTC. Translation gives CASSLLGTEPGSEQFF.

The V and J genes are TRBV7-8 and TRBJ1-3; D not certain. V was cut by 5 bases and J by 8 bases, with 7 bases left in between. Per germline, CDR1 SGHVS and CDR2 FQNEAQ. This CDR3 has 11 amino acids. CDR3 nucleotide sequence: TGTGCCAGCAGCCCCGGCGACACCATATATTTT. It yields the protein CASSPGDTIYF. The full variable domain, in which reference TRBV7-8 and TRBJ1-3 provide the parts outside the CDR3, is GAGVSQSPRYKVAKRGQDVALRCDPISGHVSLFWYQQALGQGPEFLTYFQNEAQLDKSGLPSDRFFAERPEGSVSTLKIQRTQQEDSAVYLCASSPGDTIYFGEGSWLTVV.

This chain uses TRBV18 with TRBJ2-7; D might be TRBD1 (5 bases). Germline V CDR1 and CDR2: KGHSH, LQKENI. Trimming removed 6 bases at V and 6 bases at J, with 18 bases between. The CDR3 extends over 14 amino acids. The CDR3 loop is CASSDMEGASEQYF. For the CDR3, the DNA is TGTGCCAGCTCCGACATGGAAGGGGCTTCCGAGCAGTACTTC.

The J gene is TRBJ2-7, the V gene TRBV6-1; D gene uncertain. This CDR3 region has 12 residues. CDR1 is MNHNS, CDR2 SASEGT, per germline. The germline V and J ends were trimmed by 3 bases and 4 bases, with 7 bases remaining between them. CDR3 sequence reads: CASSDFGYEQYF. CDR3 bases: TGTGCCAGCAGTGACTTTGGTTACGAGCAGTACTTC.